The 25 T cell receptor beta chains listed next were all sequenced from one sample in a study of blood T cell repertoires in COVID-19. Generated by immunoSEQ multiplex PCR, the TCRdb table keeps only in-frame clones and is missing some. This table has fewer than 700,000 clones, about 89% appearing once. The sequencing input was peripheral blood. These receptors all come from a woman aged 45-59 years with COVID-19, enrolled during active disease.

This chain uses TRBV5-4 with TRBJ2-2; 10 bases align to TRBD2. CDR3 size: 15 residues. With 1 base clipped from V and 7 bases from J, the junction kept 4 bases outside the gene matches. Germline lookup yields CDR1 SGHNT and CDR2 YYREEE (reference sequence). In nucleotides, the CDR3 is TGTGCCAGCAGCTTGCCTAGCGGGGGCAGCGGGGAGCTGTTTTTT. It codes for CASSLPSGGSGELFF.

This clone showed up just once. The chain carries TRBV19 and TRBJ2-3; no firm D call. CDR3 length: 13 amino acids. Germline values: CDR1 LNHDA, CDR2 SQIVND (reference sequence). The germline V and J ends were trimmed by 6 bases and 5 bases, with 12 bases remaining between them. The DNA of the CDR3 is TGTGCCAGTAGCGACTCCCCCCGAGATACGCAGTATTTT. Protein: CASSDSPRDTQYF. Variable domain in full (rest from reference TRBV19 and TRBJ2-3): DGGITQSPKYLFRKEGQNVTLSCEQNLNHDAMYWYRQDPGQGLRLIYYSQIVNDFQKGDIAEGYSVSREKKESFPLTVTSAQKNPTAFYLCASSDSPRDTQYFGPGTRLTVL.

The chain joins TRBV28 to TRBJ1-5; D perhaps matches TRBD1 (5 bases). Germline CDR1 MDHEN, CDR2 SYDVKM. With 5 bases removed from V and 5 bases from J, the gap between germline ends came to 13 bases. The CDR3 totals 14 residues. CDR3 in amino acids: CASSRGGGDQPQHF. CDR3 nucleotides: TGTGCCAGCAGTCGCGGCGGGGGGGATCAGCCCCAGCATTTT.

The chain is built from TRBV6-2 or TRBV6-3 and TRBJ2-7; 9 bases line up with TRBD1. CDR3 length: 15 residues. Germline loops: CDR1 MNHEY, CDR2 SVGEGT. V lost 2 bases, J lost 5 bases, and 7 bases stayed unmatched. The DNA of the CDR3 is TGTGCCAGCAGTTACGCCGGGACAGGGATTGACGAGCAGTACTTC. It encodes CASSYAGTGIDEQYF.

This sequence joins TRBV11-2 and TRBJ1-5; the D is unclear. The CDR3 loop spans 15 amino acids. The V and J ends lost 0 bases and 7 bases respectively, with 13 bases between them. The germline gives CDR1 SGHAT, CDR2 FQNNGV. The DNA of the CDR3 is TGTGCCAGCAGCTTAGATCTGGGTGGAGCCCAGCCCCAGCATTTT. Its translation is CASSLDLGGAQPQHF.

The rearrangement uses TRBV29-1 and TRBJ2-1; 13 nucleotides align to TRBD2. The CDR3 has 16 amino acids. Germline CDR1 and CDR2: SQVTM and ANQGSEA. V was pared by 8 bases and J by 1 base, with 8 bases of the junction left unmatched. CDR3 residues: CSSWTSGGTSYNEQFF. In DNA form, the CDR3 reads TGCAGCTCTTGGACTAGCGGGGGCACTTCCTACAATGAGCAGTTCTTC.

This clone was recorded many times. The rearrangement links TRBV2 to TRBJ1-1; D perhaps matches TRBD1 (5 bases). The CDR3 length is 14 residues. The ends were cut back, 4 bases at V and 6 bases at J, with 15 bases in the middle. CDR1 SNHLY and CDR2 FYNNEI come from the germline V gene. The CDR3 DNA reads as TGTGCCAGCAGTGTGGCAGGGTGGTCCCCTGAAGCTTTCTTT. This encodes CASSVAGWSPEAFF.

The chain employs TRBV7-3 and TRBJ2-2; 8 nucleotides align to TRBD1. V was pared by 5 bases and J by 2 bases, with 4 bases of the junction left unmatched. This CDR3 region has 15 residues. CDR1 SGHTA and CDR2 FQGTGA come from the germline V gene. CDR3 sequence (DNA): TGTGCCAGCAGCCCAGGGGGCTATAACACCGGGGAGCTGTTTTTT. Protein sequence: CASSPGGYNTGELFF.

A note on this clone: The sample carries other DNA sequences with the same CDR3. This chain links TRBV19 with TRBJ1-1, with no clear D. CDR1 LNHDA and CDR2 SQIVND come from the germline V gene (reference sequence). The CDR3 is made up of 13 amino acids. V lost 2 bases, J lost 0 bases, and 4 bases lay in between. The CDR3 region has the DNA TGTGCCAGTAGTATATCAATGAACACTGAAGCTTTCTTT. Amino acid sequence: CASSISMNTEAFF.

This chain uses TRBV19 with TRBJ2-6; D gene uncertain. The germline CDR1 and CDR2 sequences are LNHDA and SQIVND (reference sequence). This CDR3 has 17 residues. Deletions cut 3 bases from V and 0 bases from J, with 12 bases between. CDR3 loop: CASSISAGPSGANVLTF. CDR3 in DNA: TGTGCCAGTAGTATTTCGGCAGGCCCCTCTGGGGCCAACGTCCTGACTTTC. Filled out from reference TRBV19 and TRBJ2-6, the complete variable domain reads DGGITQSPKYLFRKEGQNVTLSCEQNLNHDAMYWYRQDPGQGLRLIYYSQIVNDFQKGDIAEGYSVSREKKESFPLTVTSAQKNPTAFYLCASSISAGPSGANVLTFGAGSRLTVL.

The CDR3, as DNA: TGTGCCAGCAGTCCAAGGGGGGAGGGGTATACTAATGAAAAACTGTTTTTT. Its translation is CASSPRGEGYTNEKLFF. V is TRBV28 and J is TRBJ1-4; possibly TRBD1 for D (6 bases). CDR1 MDHEN and CDR2 SYDVKM come from the germline V gene. The length of the CDR3 is 17 residues. The V gene lost 5 bases and the J gene lost 2 bases, with 18 bases spanning the gap.

The chain links TRBV9 to TRBJ1-3; 11 nucleotides align to TRBD1. V was clipped by 4 bases and J by 3 bases; unmatched bases: 12. The V gene's germline CDR1 is SGDLS and CDR2 YYNGEE. This CDR3 has 18 residues. The CDR3 nucleotides are TGTGCCAGCAGCCCCCAGACGGGGACAGGGGGGGATGGAAACACCATATATTTT. The encoded protein is CASSPQTGTGGDGNTIYF.

This sequence joins TRBV2 and TRBJ2-5; D might be TRBD1 (5 bases). The CDR3 is 12 amino acids. V lost 7 bases, J lost 3 bases, and 9 bases lay in between. CDR1 and CDR2 from the germline V gene are SNHLY and FYNNEI. The CDR3 region has the DNA TGTGCCAGCAATTCCAGGGAAGAGACCCAGTACTTC. It specifies CASNSREETQYF.

The V call is TRBV12-3 or TRBV12-4, the J call TRBJ1-2; weak D call: TRBD1 (5 bases). The CDR3 is 13 amino acids. Trimming pared 6 bases from V and 8 bases from J, leaving 16 bases between. The CDR3 loop is CASSPGEGQGYTF. The CDR3 DNA is TGTGCCAGCAGCCCGGGGGAGGGGCAGGGCTACACCTTC.

This clone was seen many times. The chain is built from TRBV6-6 and TRBJ1-5; D gene ambiguous. This CDR3 has 16 amino acids. CDR1 and CDR2 from the germline V gene are MNHNY and SVGAGI (reference sequence). V gave up 0 bases and J gave up 0 bases, with 9 bases separating them. CDR3 protein: CASSYSMGSSNQPQHF. CDR3 DNA: TGTGCCAGCAGTTACTCGATGGGCAGTAGCAATCAGCCCCAGCATTTT.

The genes are TRBV18 and TRBJ2-1; 10 bases align to TRBD1. Germline loops: CDR1 KGHSH, CDR2 LQKENI. CDR3 length: 15 residues. The junction had 3 bases not matched to a gene; V was cut back by 3 bases and J by 4 bases. The CDR3 DNA follows: TGTGCCAGCTCACCCGGACAGGGGGATTACAATGAGCAGTTCTTC. This translates into CASSPGQGDYNEQFF. The full variable domain, rest sourced from reference TRBV18 and TRBJ2-1, is NAGVMQNPRHLVRRRGQEARLRCSPMKGHSHVYWYRQLPEEGLKFMVYLQKENIIDESGMPKERFSAEFPKEGPSILRIQQVVRGDSAAYFCASSPGQGDYNEQFFGPGTRLTVL.

The V call is TRBV5-4, the J call TRBJ1-1; 9 bases agree with TRBD1. The V gene's germline CDR1 is SGHNT and CDR2 YYREEE (reference sequence). The CDR3 length is 16 residues. V was pared by 2 bases and J by 11 bases, with 16 bases of the junction left unmatched. The CDR3 spells CASSLDPGQGTIAAFF. The CDR3 coding sequence is TGTGCCAGCAGCTTAGACCCGGGACAGGGAACGATTGCGGCTTTCTTT.

The rearrangement links TRBV7-9 to TRBJ2-6; D not certain. The germline V gene has CDR1 SEHNR and CDR2 FQNEAQ (reference sequence). The CDR3 has 15 amino acids. The V gene lost 5 bases and the J gene lost 0 bases, with 8 bases spanning the gap. The CDR3 region has the DNA TGTGCCAGCAGCCTTCAGCGCTCTGGGGCCAACGTCCTGACTTTC. Translated: CASSLQRSGANVLTF.

The chain employs TRBV28 and TRBJ2-3; 11 bases line up with TRBD2. Per germline, CDR1 MDHEN and CDR2 SYDVKM. This CDR3 spans 16 amino acids. With V trimmed by 9 bases and J by 0 bases, 8 bases remained unmatched. CDR3 loop: CASYTSGGPSTDTQYF. The DNA of the CDR3 is TGTGCCAGTTATACTAGCGGGGGACCTAGCACAGATACGCAGTATTTT.

This chain links TRBV6-5 with TRBJ1-6; D may be TRBD1 (5 bases). Per germline, CDR1 MNHEY and CDR2 SVGAGI. Trimming cost V 6 bases and J 6 bases, with 9 bases left between them. This CDR3 is 13 amino acids long. The chain's CDR3 is CASSDSTNSPLHF. CDR3 nucleotide sequence: TGTGCCAGCAGCGACAGTACTAATTCACCCCTCCACTTT.

The chain uses TRBV24-1 and TRBJ2-2; possibly TRBD2 for D (6 bases). The CDR3 runs 16 residues. Germline assignment: CDR1 KGHDR and CDR2 SFDVKD. The ends were cut back, 3 bases at V and 6 bases at J, with 16 bases in the middle. The CDR3 loop is CATSDVAVPFSGELFF. CDR3 bases: TGTGCCACCAGTGATGTAGCGGTTCCATTTTCCGGGGAGCTGTTTTTT.

This clone showed up just once. CDR3 sequence reads: CASSWRESTSGGAGNEQFF. In DNA, the CDR3 is TGCGCCAGCAGCTGGCGGGAATCCACTAGCGGGGGGGCAGGAAATGAGCAGTTCTTC. This sequence joins TRBV4-1 and TRBJ2-1; 13 nucleotides agree with TRBD2. Germline trimming cut 5 bases from V and 7 bases from J; bases unmatched to any gene: 17. Germline CDR1 is MGHRA and CDR2 is YSYEKL. The CDR3 totals 19 residues.

The chain joins TRBV7-6 to TRBJ1-6; possibly TRBD1 for D (5 bases). Trimming removed 3 bases from V and 6 bases from J, with 9 bases in between. Germline CDR1 is SGHVS and CDR2 is FNYEAQ. The CDR3 is made up of 14 amino acids. CDR3 sequence (DNA): TGTGCCAGCAGCTTGGGGGGTAGTAATTCACCCCTCCACTTT. It yields the protein CASSLGGSNSPLHF. Using reference TRBV7-6 and TRBJ1-6 for the parts outside the CDR3, the full variable domain is GAGVSQSPRYKVTKRGQDVALRCDPISGHVSLYWYRQALGQGPEFLTYFNYEAQQDKSGLPNDRFSAERPEGSISTLTIQRTEQRDSAMYRCASSLGGSNSPLHFGNGTRLTVT.

This chain joins TRBV6-1 and TRBJ2-1, with a possible D match to TRBD1 (5 bases). Germline CDR1 reads MNHNS; CDR2 reads SASEGT. This CDR3 is built from 12 residues. The germline V and J ends were trimmed by 2 bases and 9 bases, with 8 bases remaining between them. CDR3 region: CASSELGVEQFF. The CDR3 region has the DNA TGTGCCAGCAGTGAACTAGGGGTTGAGCAGTTCTTC.

This clone showed up just a few times. This chain uses TRBV7-9 with TRBJ1-1; D gene ambiguous. Trimming took 1 base from V and 4 from J, leaving 7 bases between them. The germline V gene encodes CDR1 SEHNR and CDR2 FQNEAQ (reference sequence). The CDR3 runs to 13 residues. The CDR3 sequence is CASSLGAATEAFF. DNA for the CDR3: TGTGCCAGCAGCTTAGGGGCAGCCACTGAAGCTTTCTTT.